This T cell receptor (beta chain) was identified in a study of blood T cell repertoires in COVID-19. Produced via immunoSEQ multiplex PCR; TCRdb's table is partial and in-frame only. Of more than 400,000 clones in the sample, roughly 87% were seen once. J lost 6 bases, V lost 3 bases, and 8 bases had no gene match. CDR3 size: 14 residues. Germline CDR1 is GTSNPN and CDR2 is SVGIG (reference sequence). The V gene is TRBV30, the J gene TRBJ2-7, with 10 bases identical to TRBD2. The sample consisted of PBMCs or T cells enriched from blood (not recorded which). This receptor was taken from a man aged 18 to 30 who had recovered from COVID-19. The CDR3 coding sequence is TGTGCCTGGAGGAACACGGGACTAGCGCGCGAGCAGTACTTC. Translating gives CAWRNTGLAREQYF. The complete variable domain, with remaining parts taken from reference TRBV30 and TRBJ2-7, reads SQTIHQWPATLVQPVGSPLSLECTVEGTSNPNLYWYRQAAGRGLQLLFYSVGIGQISSEVPQNLSASRPQDRQFILSSKKLLLSDSGFYLCAWRNTGLAREQYFGPGTRLTVT.